This T cell receptor beta chain was observed in a study of blood T cell repertoires in COVID-19. This CDR3 is built from 15 residues. Germline V gene data show CDR1 as SGHTA and CDR2 as FQGNSA. With V trimmed by 5 bases and J by 7 bases, 7 bases remained unmatched. Repertoires were generated with immunoSEQ multiplex PCR, while TCRdb's copy carries only in-frame clones and drops some. The table includes over 200,000 clones, under 90% detected once. This sequence was found in a man aged 60 to 75 who had recovered from COVID-19. Source material: PBMCs or T cells enriched from blood (not recorded which). J is TRBJ1-5 and V is TRBV7-2, with 11 bases lining up with TRBD1. The CDR3 DNA reads TGTGCCAGCAGCCCCGGAGGACAGGGGGCCCAGCCCCAGCATTTT. It translates to CASSPGGQGAQPQHF.